This T cell receptor beta chain was sequenced during a study of T cell changes during pregnancy in multiple sclerosis. TCRdb's copy holds only in-frame clones and misses some; the assay was immunoSEQ multiplex PCR. The sample includes some 50,000 clones, just over 90% of them seen just once. The CDR3 is made up of 14 amino acids. Per the germline V gene, CDR1 is MNHNS and CDR2 is SASEGT. Trimming shortened V by 1 base and J by 0 bases, and 7 bases separated the two germline ends. The source was CD4+ T cells from peripheral blood mononuclear cells, collected in the second trimester of pregnancy. This clonotype was sampled from a female donor with multiple sclerosis, enrolled in a pregnancy study. The chain is built from TRBV6-1 and TRBJ2-7; D is perhaps TRBD2 (5 bases). The CDR3 DNA reads as TGTGCCAGCAGTGAAGTTGCGGGCTCCTACGAGCAGTACTTC. This translates into CASSEVAGSYEQYF.